These 21 T cell receptor beta chains were all obtained from the same sample, sequenced in a study of early T cells in non-severe SARS-CoV-2 infection. TCRdb reanalysed the 5' RACE reads using MiXCR and keeps one entry per CDR3 protein. The table has tens of thousands of distinct CDR3 sequences, about 12% seen once. The source material was whole blood. The receptor set was obtained from an adult who was a healthcare worker with PCR-confirmed SARS-CoV-2 infection or an uninfected control (not recorded which).

The sample holds many counts of this clonotype. The V call is TRBV5-5, the J call TRBJ2-1; no clear D. The CDR3 consists of 14 residues. V shed 7 bases and J shed 4 bases, with 15 bases lying between them. The germline gives CDR1 SGHKS, CDR2 YYEKEE (reference sequence). In DNA, the CDR3 is TGTGCCAGCTCCCTGGAGTTGCCATACAATGAGCAGTTCTTC. It translates to CASSLELPYNEQFF.

This clonotype was counted ten times or more. The chain links TRBV28 to TRBJ2-3; 12 bases align to TRBD2. Losses at the gene ends were 4 bases for V and 4 bases for J; bases not matched to a gene: 9. Germline V CDR1 and CDR2: MDHEN, SYDVKM. The CDR3 has 17 residues. Here the CDR3 DNA reads TGTGCCAGCAGTTCTACCAGACTAGCGGGAGTTCCAGATACGCAGTATTTT. This codes for CASSSTRLAGVPDTQYF.

This clonotype was found a few times. This chain links TRBV28 with TRBJ1-1, with D uncertain. Germline CDR1 is MDHEN and CDR2 is SYDVKM. The CDR3 has 13 amino acids. V dropped 6 bases and J dropped 10 bases, with 18 bases sitting between them. The DNA of the CDR3 is TGTGCCAGCAGCCAGGATCGGGCGGGAGGAGCTTTCTTT. Amino acids: CASSQDRAGGAFF.

This chain joins TRBV5-6 and TRBJ2-3; 7 nucleotides agree with TRBD2. The CDR3 totals 14 residues. After removal of 4 bases from V and 0 bases from J, the junction contained 2 bases not matched to a gene. Per the germline V gene, CDR1 is SGHDT and CDR2 is YYEEEE. CDR3 in amino acids: CASSRRGSTDTQYF. CDR3 sequence (DNA): TGTGCCAGCAGCCGGCGGGGGAGCACAGATACGCAGTATTTT.

In this sample, this clonotype turned up many times. The J gene is TRBJ1-1, the V gene TRBV29-1; TRBD1 aligns across 9 bases. V trimming: 6 bases; J trimming: 1 base; junction bases outside the gene matches: 3. This CDR3 is 13 amino acids long. From germline, CDR1 is SQVTM and CDR2 ANQGSEA. The CDR3 sequence: CSVTQGANTEAFF. CDR3 in DNA: TGCAGCGTGACACAGGGGGCGAACACTGAAGCTTTCTTT.

This clonotype occurred a few times. The gene calls are TRBV6-5 and TRBJ2-4, with 7 bases fitting TRBD2. This CDR3 is 11 amino acids long. The germline V gene has CDR1 MNHEY and CDR2 SVGAGI. After removal of 6 bases from V and 8 bases from J, the junction contained 1 base not matched to a gene. CDR3 loop: CASSGGYIQYF. The CDR3 DNA sequence: TGTGCCAGCAGCGGGGGGTACATTCAGTACTTC.

The chain employs TRBV11-2 and TRBJ2-7, with D unresolved. CDR3 length: 16 amino acids. The germline V and J ends were trimmed by 4 bases and 2 bases, with 18 bases remaining between them. Germline loops: CDR1 SGHAT, CDR2 FQNNGV. This CDR3 is CASSSGVGGPTYEQYF. In DNA, the CDR3 is TGTGCCAGCAGCTCCGGTGTAGGCGGACCTACCTACGAGCAGTACTTC.

This clonotype was detected a few times. The CDR3 DNA reads TGTGCCAGCAGCTTAGCAGGGGGCGGCGATTATACGCAGTATTTT. Protein product: CASSLAGGGDYTQYF. J is TRBJ2-3 and V is TRBV13, with 8 bases aligning to TRBD1. The CDR3 runs 15 residues. The germline V gene has CDR1 PRHDT and CDR2 FYEKMQ (reference sequence). Trimming cost V 1 base and J 7 bases; bases outside gene matches: 7.

V usage is TRBV6-5 and J usage is TRBJ2-2; tentative D call: TRBD1 (6 bases). This CDR3 region has 19 residues. From germline, CDR1 is MNHEY and CDR2 SVGAGI. With 2 bases removed from V and 4 bases from J, the gap between germline ends came to 23 bases. The CDR3 sequence: CASSYEGNSGDYGTGELFF. The CDR3 DNA sequence: TGTGCCAGCAGTTACGAGGGCAACTCAGGGGATTATGGCACCGGGGAGCTGTTTTTT.

This clonotype has ten or more counts. The gene calls are TRBV12-3 or TRBV12-4 and TRBJ1-1, with D possibly matching TRBD1 (5 bases). V was trimmed by 3 bases and J by 0 bases, leaving 11 bases between them. CDR3 size: 15 residues. The CDR3 sequence is CASSFYGAVNTEAFF. DNA for the CDR3: TGTGCCAGCAGTTTTTATGGGGCCGTGAACACTGAAGCTTTCTTT.

This clonotype has just a few counts. CDR3 nucleotides: TGTGCCAGCAATATGGCTCTCTCCTACAATGAGCAGTTCTTC. It specifies CASNMALSYNEQFF. The chain joins TRBV7-2 to TRBJ2-1; D gene uncertain. V was shortened by 7 bases and J by 0 bases, with 10 bases between the two germline ends. The germline CDR1 and CDR2 sequences are SGHTA and FQGNSA. CDR3 length: 14 residues.

The sample holds many counts of this clonotype. The rearrangement uses TRBV19 and TRBJ2-1, with TRBD2 matching 16 bases. The CDR3 is made up of 15 amino acids. J gave up 5 bases and V 9 bases, and 4 bases lay outside the gene matches. Germline loops: CDR1 LNHDA, CDR2 SQIVND (reference sequence). CDR3 nucleotide sequence: TGTGCCAGACCCGGGACTAGCGGGGGGGACAATGAGCAGTTCTTC. Amino acids: CARPGTSGGDNEQFF. Based on the CDR3 plus reference TRBV19 and TRBJ2-1, the full variable domain is DGGITQSPKYLFRKEGQNVTLSCEQNLNHDAMYWYRQDPGQGLRLIYYSQIVNDFQKGDIAEGYSVSREKKESFPLTVTSAQKNPTAFYLCARPGTSGGDNEQFFGPGTRLTVL.

This clonotype was found many times. This rearrangement joins TRBV7-8 to TRBJ1-5; D perhaps matches TRBD1 (6 bases). The germline V gene encodes CDR1 SGHVS and CDR2 FQNEAQ. With 2 bases removed from V and 5 bases from J, the gap between germline ends came to 10 bases. This CDR3 contains 14 residues. CDR3 loop: CASSLSPGDQPQHF. In DNA form, the CDR3 reads TGTGCCAGCAGCTTATCTCCAGGGGATCAGCCCCAGCATTTT.

The sample holds many counts of this clonotype. The chain links TRBV28 to TRBJ2-7; perhaps TRBD2 as D (7 bases). This CDR3 has 15 amino acids. The ends were cut back, 3 bases at V and 5 bases at J, with 17 bases in the middle. Germline V CDR1 and CDR2: MDHEN, SYDVKM. The CDR3 here is CASSFWGGGGHEQYF. The CDR3 DNA is TGTGCCAGCAGTTTTTGGGGCGGGGGCGGCCACGAGCAGTACTTC. The full variable domain, in which reference TRBV28 and TRBJ2-7 provide the parts outside the CDR3, is DVKVTQSSRYLVKRTGEKVFLECVQDMDHENMFWYRQDPGLGLRLIYFSYDVKMKEKGDIPEGYSVSREKKERFSLILESASTNQTSMYLCASSFWGGGGHEQYFGPGTRLTVT.

In this sample, this clonotype turned up many times. The J gene is TRBJ2-7, the V gene TRBV27; no reliable D call. The CDR3 sequence is 17 residues long. CDR1 and CDR2 from the germline V gene are MNHEY and SMNVEV (reference sequence). Trimming cost V 3 bases and J 0 bases, with 18 bases left between them. The CDR3 region is CASSLVKGVKSSYEQYF. The DNA of the CDR3 is TGTGCCAGCAGTTTGGTTAAAGGCGTCAAAAGCTCCTACGAGCAGTACTTC.

This clonotype was found many times. The V call is TRBV19, the J call TRBJ2-1, with D unresolved. In germline, CDR1 is LNHDA, CDR2 SQIVND (reference sequence). The CDR3 consists of 13 residues. Trimming removed 3 bases from V and 6 bases from J, with 9 bases in between. The CDR3: CASSIQQPNEQFF. The CDR3 nucleotides read TGTGCCAGTAGTATCCAACAGCCCAATGAGCAGTTCTTC.

This clonotype came up many times. The chain recombines TRBV20-1 with TRBJ2-7; TRBD2 matches 9 bases. The germline CDR1 and CDR2 sequences are DFQATT and SNEGSKA (reference sequence). Germline trimming cut 6 bases from V and 7 bases from J; bases unmatched to any gene: 13. This CDR3 spans 14 amino acids. The CDR3 DNA follows: TGCAGTGCCGTTAGGGCTAGCGGGGTAAAGGAGCAGTACTTC. Amino acids: CSAVRASGVKEQYF.

This clonotype has just a few counts. The chain joins TRBV28 to TRBJ1-1; 7 bases fit TRBD1. V shed 7 bases, J shed 4 bases, and the junction held 9 bases outside the gene matches. Germline V CDR1 and CDR2: MDHEN, SYDVKM. The CDR3 sequence is 14 residues long. CDR3 coding DNA: TGTGCCAGCACCCAGGGGGGCATCGGCACTGAAGCTTTCTTT. Its protein product is CASTQGGIGTEAFF.

Ten or more counts support this clonotype. This chain connects TRBV12-5 to TRBJ2-5; D may be TRBD1 or TRBD2 (5 bases each). CDR3 length: 17 residues. Looked up from germline, CDR1 is LGHNT and CDR2 is FRNRAP. V was cut by 0 bases and J by 5 bases, with 19 bases left in between. The CDR3 sequence is CASGLVRGLRAEETQYF. Here the CDR3 DNA reads TGTGCTAGTGGTTTGGTACGGGGCTTGAGAGCCGAGGAGACCCAGTACTTC.

The gene calls are TRBV14 and TRBJ2-2; TRBD1 might be the D (5 bases). V gave up 1 base and J gave up 4 bases, with 7 bases separating them. Looked up from germline, CDR1 is SGHDN and CDR2 is FVKESK. This CDR3 contains 14 residues. CDR3 in amino acids: CASSQARATGELFF. As DNA, the CDR3 is TGTGCCAGCAGCCAAGCCAGGGCCACCGGGGAGCTGTTTTTT.

The gene calls are TRBV2 and TRBJ1-4; D gene unclear. Germline CDR1 is SNHLY and CDR2 is FYNNEI. This CDR3 comprises 14 residues. Trimming shortened V by 6 bases and J by 0 bases, and 8 bases separated the two germline ends. For the CDR3, the DNA is TGTGCCAGCAGCGCAGCTGCAACTAATGAAAAACTGTTTTTT. Its translation: CASSAAATNEKLFF.